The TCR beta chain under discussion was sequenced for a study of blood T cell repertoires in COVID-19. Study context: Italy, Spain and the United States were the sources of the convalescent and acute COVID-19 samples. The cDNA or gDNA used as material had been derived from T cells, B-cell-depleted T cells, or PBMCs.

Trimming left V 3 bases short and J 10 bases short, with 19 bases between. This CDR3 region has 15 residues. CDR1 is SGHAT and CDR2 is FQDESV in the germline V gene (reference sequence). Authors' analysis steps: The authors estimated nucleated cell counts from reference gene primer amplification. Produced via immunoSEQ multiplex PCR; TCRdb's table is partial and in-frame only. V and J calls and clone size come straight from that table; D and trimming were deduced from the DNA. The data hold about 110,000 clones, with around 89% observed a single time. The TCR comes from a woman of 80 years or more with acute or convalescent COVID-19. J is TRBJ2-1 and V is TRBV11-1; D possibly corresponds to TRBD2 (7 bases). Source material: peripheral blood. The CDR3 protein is CASSFMGGGGWEQFF. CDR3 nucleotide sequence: TGTGCCAGCAGCTTTATGGGCGGGGGCGGATGGGAGCAGTTCTTC.